The text below deals with one TCR beta chain. Its matching antigen is unknown. The entry originates in a study of T cell responses to AZD1222 COVID-19 vaccine. Points from the study as a whole: Repertoires were obtained only post-peak T cell response. Spike-wide coverage was observed for vaccine-associated CD4 TCRs, with dominant responses at 160-218 and 743-854. White British ancestry dominated among donors, who included more females, and clonal diversity was possibly underestimated.

The CDR3 covers 13 residues. V was trimmed by 7 bases and J by 2 bases, leaving 6 bases between them. Germline V gives CDR1 KGHSH, CDR2 LQKENI. The protocol was immunoSEQ multiplex PCR, while the TCRdb copy is restricted to in-frame clones and leaves out a portion. The sample contains some 150,000 clones, 89% of which appear only once. This receptor was identified in an adult in good health. The starting material was peripheral blood, obtained on day 0 of AZD1222 vaccination. The rearrangement joins TRBV18 to TRBJ2-6; D gene ambiguous. This CDR3 is CASLRPGANVLTF. As DNA, the CDR3 is TGTGCCAGCTTACGGCCTGGGGCCAACGTCCTGACTTTC.